A single sample is the source of the 25 T cell receptor beta chains below, sequenced in a study of cytomegalovirus exposure and HLA in healthy donors. This PCR relied on a set of 60 Vbeta primers and 13 Jbeta primers. Method: immunoSEQ multiplex PCR; TCRdb's copy keeps in-frame clones and lacks some. This sample yields roughly 120,000 clones, of which 15% are seen a single time; about 2% belongs to the top ten. Sequencing was done on a sample of PBMCs. These receptors were collected from a woman under 30 in good health and CMV-seronegative.

The sample holds a few counts of this clone. The rearrangement links TRBV2 to TRBJ1-3; D unclear. This CDR3 has 17 residues. Germline V CDR1 and CDR2: SNHLY, FYNNEI. The V gene lost 6 bases and the J gene lost 0 bases, with 18 bases spanning the gap. CDR3 coding DNA: TGTGCCAGCAGCCCCGTGAGGAGACGGAGCTCTGGAAACACCATATATTTT. Amino acids: CASSPVRRRSSGNTIYF.

The rearrangement links TRBV13 to TRBJ1-2; D not certain. The CDR3 consists of 15 residues. V lost 4 bases and J lost 5, with 17 bases in between. From germline, CDR1 is PRHDT and CDR2 FYEKMQ (reference sequence). The CDR3 here is CASSSTAEEVYGYTF. DNA for the CDR3: TGTGCCAGCAGCTCGACCGCGGAGGAGGTTTATGGCTACACCTTC.

This clone turned up a few times. The chain's CDR3 is CASSLRRDRVGEQFF. CDR3 nucleotides: TGTGCCAGCAGTTTGCGACGGGACAGGGTCGGAGAGCAGTTCTTC. This rearrangement joins TRBV27 to TRBJ2-1, with 9 bases identical to TRBD1. The CDR3 length is 15 residues. The V gene's germline CDR1 is MNHEY and CDR2 SMNVEV (reference sequence). J lost 10 bases, V lost 3 bases, and 10 bases had no gene match.

The rearrangement joins TRBV5-1 to TRBJ1-1, with D perhaps TRBD1 (5 bases). Looked up from germline, CDR1 is SGHRS and CDR2 is YFSETQ. Trimming stripped 2 bases from V and 2 bases from J, with 16 bases between. This CDR3 spans 16 amino acids. The CDR3 here is CASSFGLRAANTEAFF. The CDR3 DNA follows: TGCGCCAGCAGCTTTGGGCTCAGGGCGGCTAACACTGAAGCTTTCTTT. The whole variable domain, filled in from reference TRBV5-1 and TRBJ1-1, reads KAGVTQTPRYLIKTRGQQVTLSCSPISGHRSVSWYQQTPGQGLQFLFEYFSETQRNKGNFPGRFSGRQFSNSRSEMNVSTLELGDSALYLCASSFGLRAANTEAFFGQGTRLTVV.

This clone came up many times. The J gene is TRBJ1-4, the V gene TRBV10-3; unclear D gene. This CDR3 is 16 amino acids long. V was trimmed by 2 bases and J by 0 bases, leaving 10 bases between them. CDR1 is ENHRY, CDR2 SYGVKD, per germline. The CDR3 loop reads CAISEGGPSTNEKLFF. The CDR3 DNA reads TGTGCCATCAGTGAGGGCGGGCCCTCAACTAATGAAAAACTGTTTTTT.

The chain couples TRBV6-6 to TRBJ1-2; the D gene is possibly TRBD1 (6 bases). Germline-derived CDR1 and CDR2 are MNHNY and SVGAGI (reference sequence). Trimming removed 0 bases at V and 5 bases at J, with 13 bases between. The CDR3 length is 15 residues. As DNA, the CDR3 is TGTGCCAGCAGTTACTCGGACAGAAAGCTTTATGGCTACACCTTC. Its protein is CASSYSDRKLYGYTF.

The rearrangement links TRBV28 to TRBJ1-6, with 10 bases lining up with TRBD1. CDR1 is MDHEN and CDR2 is SYDVKM in the germline V gene. Trimming took 0 bases from V and 10 from J; bases not matched to a gene: 15. This CDR3 region has 19 residues. CDR3 nucleotides: TGTGCCAGCAGTTTATGGGGATTAAAGAGGGACAGGGGACACTCACCCCTCCACTTT. It codes for CASSLWGLKRDRGHSPLHF.

This chain links TRBV7-8 with TRBJ2-7; D not certain. The germline V and J ends were trimmed by 5 bases and 3 bases, with 11 bases remaining between them. The CDR3 runs 13 residues. CDR1 is SGHVS and CDR2 is FQNEAQ in the germline V gene. The CDR3 region is CASSPPGVYEQYF. DNA of the CDR3: TGTGCCAGCAGCCCTCCGGGTGTCTACGAGCAGTACTTC.

This chain connects TRBV7-2 to TRBJ2-2, with TRBD1 matching 8 bases. The CDR3 spans 14 residues. CDR1 and CDR2 (germline): SGHTA, FQGNSA. V dropped 5 bases and J dropped 6; count of bases not matched to a gene: 5. Written as DNA, the CDR3 is TGTGCCAGCAGCCTAGGGACAGGTGCCGGGGAGCTGTTTTTT. This encodes CASSLGTGAGELFF. The entire variable domain, with the rest obtained from reference TRBV7-2 and TRBJ2-2, is as follows: GAGVSQSPSNKVTEKGKDVELRCDPISGHTALYWYRQSLGQGLEFLIYFQGNSAPDKSGLPSDRFSAERTGGSVSTLTIQRTQQEDSAVYLCASSLGTGAGELFFGEGSRLTVL.

The sample holds a few counts of this clone. V and J are TRBV7-2 and TRBJ1-4; TRBD1 aligns across 7 bases. With V trimmed by 3 bases and J by 7 bases, 5 bases remained unmatched. This CDR3 is built from 14 residues. Looked up from germline, CDR1 is SGHTA and CDR2 is FQGNSA. The CDR3 nucleotides read TGTGCCAGCAGCTTTCAGGGGGGAGGTGAAAAACTGTTTTTT. This codes for CASSFQGGGEKLFF.

This clone was counted a few times. V and J are TRBV28 and TRBJ1-1, with 10 bases aligning to TRBD1. The trim removed 2 bases at V and 1 base at J, leaving 4 bases unmatched. Per the germline V gene, CDR1 is MDHEN and CDR2 is SYDVKM. This CDR3 spans 16 amino acids. As DNA, the CDR3 is TGTGCCAGCAGTTTACGGACAGGGGGATCGAACACTGAAGCTTTCTTT. Its translation: CASSLRTGGSNTEAFF.

There are a few counts of this clone. CDR3 DNA sequence: TGTGCCAGCAGCTTAGGGTCGGGAGCGCCGGAGACCCAGTACTTC. Its protein is CASSLGSGAPETQYF. The chain uses TRBV7-7 and TRBJ2-5; weak D call: TRBD2 (6 bases). V was clipped by 1 base and J by 5 bases, with 14 bases between them. This CDR3 has 15 residues. The germline CDR1 and CDR2 sequences are SSHAT and FNYEAQ (reference sequence).

This clone turned up a few times. The gene calls are TRBV10-3 and TRBJ1-1; D uncertain. CDR3 length: 15 residues. Germline V lookup: CDR1 ENHRY, CDR2 SYGVKD. Trimming took 3 bases from V and 2 from J, leaving 13 bases between them. CDR3 sequence: CAISDPVRSNTEAFF. DNA for the CDR3: TGTGCCATCAGTGATCCTGTGAGGAGTAACACTGAAGCTTTCTTT.

This clone has a handful of counts. The CDR3 DNA is TGTGCCAGCAGTGGGGAACAGGGATACAATCAGCCCCAGCATTTT. Translated, it gives CASSGEQGYNQPQHF. This chain connects TRBV6-1 to TRBJ1-5; D is perhaps TRBD1 (6 bases). Germline V gene lookup returns CDR1 MNHNS and CDR2 SASEGT. This CDR3 spans 15 amino acids. V was pared by 4 bases and J by 3 bases, with 13 bases between.

This clone turned up a few times. The chain recombines TRBV5-4 with TRBJ2-2; 15 bases align to TRBD2. The CDR3 sequence is 16 residues long. After removal of 3 bases from V and 5 bases from J, the junction contained 2 bases not matched to a gene. CDR1 and CDR2 from the germline V gene are SGHNT and YYREEE (reference sequence). The CDR3: CASSSGTSGRTGELFF. The CDR3 nucleotides read TGTGCCAGCAGCTCCGGGACTAGCGGGAGGACCGGGGAGCTGTTTTTT.

A few counts support this clone. The chain joins TRBV6-6 to TRBJ1-4; 9 bases are a match to TRBD1. The junction had 9 bases not matched to a gene; V was cut back by 6 bases and J by 7 bases. CDR1 and CDR2 (germline): MNHNY, SVGAGI (reference sequence). The CDR3 length is 15 residues. The CDR3 bases are TGTGCCAGCAGCTCCACAGGGGGCTCGGGTGAAAAACTGTTTTTT. This encodes CASSSTGGSGEKLFF.

This clone appeared a few times. The rearrangement links TRBV30 to TRBJ2-5, with 7 nucleotides matching TRBD2. The J call may be incorrect, as the DNA end agrees better with TRBJ2-7. Germline values: CDR1 GTSNPN, CDR2 SVGIG (reference sequence). This CDR3 contains 14 residues. CDR3 nucleotides: TGTGCCTGGAGGGCGAGCGGGGCCCGGAACGAGCAGTACTTC. Amino acids: CAWRASGARNEQYF.

This clone has a handful of counts. This rearrangement joins TRBV30 to TRBJ2-7; TRBD1 might be the D (5 bases). CDR3 length: 14 residues. Trimming cost V 3 bases and J 2 bases, with 14 bases left between them. Germline lookup yields CDR1 GTSNPN and CDR2 SVGIG (reference sequence). In DNA, the CDR3 is TGTGCCTGGAGAAAGTGGCAGGGTACCTACGAGCAGTACTTC. Translating gives CAWRKWQGTYEQYF. Filled out from reference TRBV30 and TRBJ2-7, the complete variable domain reads SQTIHQWPATLVQPVGSPLSLECTVEGTSNPNLYWYRQAAGRGLQLLFYSVGIGQISSEVPQNLSASRPQDRQFILSSKKLLLSDSGFYLCAWRKWQGTYEQYFGPGTRLTVT.

The rearrangement joins TRBV30 to TRBJ1-5; TRBD1 agrees at 9 bases. V gave up 0 bases and J gave up 9 bases; unmatched junction bases: 9. CDR1 is GTSNPN and CDR2 is SVGIG in the germline V gene (reference sequence). The CDR3 is made up of 15 amino acids. CDR3: CAWSVPGQGSRPQHF. The CDR3 nucleotides are TGTGCCTGGAGTGTACCAGGACAGGGGAGTAGGCCCCAGCATTTT. The complete variable domain, with remaining parts taken from reference TRBV30 and TRBJ1-5, reads SQTIHQWPATLVQPVGSPLSLECTVEGTSNPNLYWYRQAAGRGLQLLFYSVGIGQISSEVPQNLSASRPQDRQFILSSKKLLLSDSGFYLCAWSVPGQGSRPQHFGDGTRLSIL.

This clone was picked up a small number of times. The gene calls are TRBV9 and TRBJ1-1, with 7 bases identical to TRBD1. Trimming took 4 bases from V and 5 from J; bases not matched to a gene: 11. This CDR3 has 15 residues. Germline V gives CDR1 SGDLS, CDR2 YYNGEE. The CDR3 here is CASSPPRQGGTEAFF. The CDR3 DNA follows: TGTGCCAGCAGCCCTCCCCGACAGGGAGGTACTGAAGCTTTCTTT.

This clone has just a few counts. The rearrangement uses TRBV29-1 and TRBJ1-2; D not resolved. V lost 2 bases and J lost 4, with 8 bases in between. This CDR3 has 12 residues. Germline CDR1 reads SQVTM; CDR2 reads ANQGSEA. CDR3 residues: CSVEWELYGYTF. CDR3 sequence (DNA): TGCAGCGTTGAATGGGAGCTCTATGGCTACACCTTC.

This sequence joins TRBV30 and TRBJ1-5; 12 bases are a match to TRBD1. The CDR3 consists of 16 residues. Trimming removed 5 bases from V and 0 bases from J; junction bases left unmatched: 5. The germline gives CDR1 GTSNPN, CDR2 SVGIG (reference sequence). CDR3 sequence: CAWGTGGSDSNQPQHF. The DNA for the CDR3 is TGTGCCTGGGGGACAGGGGGCTCTGATAGCAATCAGCCCCAGCATTTT.

This chain joins TRBV6-1 and TRBJ2-3, with 11 nucleotides matching TRBD2. This CDR3 contains 15 residues. CDR1 is MNHNS and CDR2 is SASEGT in the germline V gene. V lost 1 base and J lost 6; bases outside the gene matches: 3. CDR3 loop: CASSEGLAGGDTQYF. The CDR3, as DNA: TGTGCCAGCAGTGAAGGCCTAGCGGGGGGTGATACGCAGTATTTT.

Only a few counts were recorded for this clone. This sequence joins TRBV4-2 and TRBJ1-1; D might be TRBD1 (6 bases). From germline, CDR1 is LGHNA and CDR2 YNFKEQ. CDR3 size: 15 residues. V was trimmed by 4 bases and J by 5 bases, leaving 17 bases between them. CDR3 bases: TGTGCCAGCAGCCGGGGGGGCGTTACGGGGACTGAAGCTTTCTTT. Its translation: CASSRGGVTGTEAFF.

V is TRBV11-2 and J is TRBJ2-7; D call uncertain. The CDR3 consists of 13 residues. V was clipped by 5 bases and J by 2 bases, with 10 bases between them. CDR1 is SGHAT, CDR2 FQNNGV, per germline. CDR3 loop: CASSRSTPYEQYF. CDR3 nucleotides: TGTGCCAGCAGCCGATCTACCCCCTACGAGCAGTACTTC.